This T cell receptor (beta chain) was documented in a study of blood T cell repertoires in COVID-19. Germline V gene lookup returns CDR1 SGHNT and CDR2 YYREEE (reference sequence). Germline trimming cut 4 bases from V and 8 bases from J; bases unmatched to any gene: 7. This CDR3 spans 15 amino acids. The protocol was immunoSEQ multiplex PCR, while the TCRdb copy is restricted to in-frame clones and leaves out a portion. Of 50,000 to 70,000 clones in the sample, more than 85% were seen once. Sequencing was performed on peripheral blood. The TCR was taken from a man between 60 and 75 years old with acute or convalescent COVID-19. V is TRBV5-4 and J is TRBJ2-1; 12 nucleotides align to TRBD2. The CDR3 nucleotides read TGTGCCAGCAGCCCCGGACTAGCGGGATTATATGAGCAGTTCTTC. Amino acids: CASSPGLAGLYEQFF.